The 18 T cell receptor beta chains below come from one sample, sequenced in a study of cytomegalovirus exposure and HLA in healthy donors. The PCR had 60 Vbeta and 13 Jbeta primers. Repertoires were generated with immunoSEQ multiplex PCR, while TCRdb's copy carries only in-frame clones and drops some. The repertoire includes about 160,000 clones, 65% to 85% of them detected once, and roughly 6.2% sits in the top ten. Sequenced material: PBMCs. Source of these receptors: a male donor in good health and CMV-seropositive.

In its sample, this clone was seen once. The V and J genes are TRBV30 and TRBJ1-2; D is uncertain. The CDR3 runs to 14 residues. CDR1 and CDR2 from the germline V gene are GTSNPN and SVGIG (reference sequence). The V end lost 1 base, the J end lost 8 bases, and 17 bases lay between the germline ends. CDR3 amino acids: CAWSGRDGVLGYTF. In DNA, the CDR3 is TGTGCCTGGAGTGGTCGGGATGGGGTACTGGGCTACACCTTC. Variable domain in full (rest from reference TRBV30 and TRBJ1-2): SQTIHQWPATLVQPVGSPLSLECTVEGTSNPNLYWYRQAAGRGLQLLFYSVGIGQISSEVPQNLSASRPQDRQFILSSKKLLLSDSGFYLCAWSGRDGVLGYTFGSGTRLTVV.

The V gene is TRBV13, the J gene TRBJ2-3, with 11 bases lining up with TRBD2. CDR1 and CDR2 from the germline V gene are PRHDT and FYEKMQ (reference sequence). V dropped 6 bases and J dropped 2; count of bases not matched to a gene: 10. This CDR3 contains 17 residues. CDR3 in amino acids: CASSSIRTSGLTDTQYF. The CDR3 DNA is TGTGCCAGCAGTTCAATTCGGACTAGCGGGCTCACAGATACGCAGTATTTT.

This clone occurred once. V gene TRBV19 combines with J gene TRBJ2-1, with 10 bases identical to TRBD1. V was clipped by 4 bases and J by 4 bases; unmatched bases: 4. CDR1 LNHDA and CDR2 SQIVND come from the germline V gene (reference sequence). This CDR3 is 15 amino acids long. The chain's CDR3 is CASSNPGQGYNEQFF. The DNA for the CDR3 is TGTGCCAGTAGTAACCCGGGACAGGGGTACAATGAGCAGTTCTTC.

This chain joins TRBV6-1 and TRBJ2-2, with a possible D match to TRBD1 (6 bases). Germline assignment: CDR1 MNHNS and CDR2 SASEGT. The CDR3 covers 15 residues. Trimming shortened V by 3 bases and J by 6 bases, and 14 bases separated the two germline ends. CDR3 protein: CASSEYREMAGELFF. The CDR3 DNA follows: TGTGCCAGCAGTGAGTACAGGGAGATGGCCGGGGAGCTGTTTTTT.

The CDR3 sequence is CASPRVLRHNSPLHF. CDR3 sequence (DNA): TGTGCCAGTCCCCGGGTGCTGCGGCATAATTCACCCCTCCACTTT. The chain has TRBV9 and TRBJ1-6; D unresolved. CDR1 SGDLS and CDR2 YYNGEE come from the germline V gene. Trimming took off 8 bases at V and 5 bases at J, with 17 bases between the two ends. CDR3 length: 15 residues.

This clone came up a few times. The V and J genes are TRBV4-3 and TRBJ2-7; TRBD1 agrees at 8 bases. There are 16 residues in the CDR3. The V gene's germline CDR1 is LGHNA and CDR2 YSLEER. V was clipped by 1 base and J by 4 bases; unmatched bases: 9. CDR3 region: CASSQAVQGAGYEQYF. The CDR3 DNA is TGCGCCAGCAGCCAAGCCGTGCAGGGGGCAGGTTACGAGCAGTACTTC.

This chain links TRBV5-6 with TRBJ2-1; 8 nucleotides match TRBD2. Germline CDR1 SGHDT, CDR2 YYEEEE. Losses at the gene ends were 7 bases for V and 15 bases for J; bases not matched to a gene: 15. CDR3 length: 13 residues. CDR3 DNA: TGTGCCAGCGCCCCACCGGGAGGGCCGAGTCGGTTCTTC. It is translated as CASAPPGGPSRFF.

In the case of this clone: The junction differs from germline at one of its ends, possibly a read error. V gene TRBV7-9 combines with J gene TRBJ1-4; no reliable D call. The CDR3 is 14 residues long. Germline V CDR1 and CDR2: SEHNR, FQNEAQ (reference sequence). CDR3 sequence reads: CSSSFLATNEKLFF. CDR3 in DNA: TGTTCCAGCAGCTTCCTCGCAACTAATGAAAAACTGTTTTTT.

This clone appeared a few times. One junction end does not reproduce the germline sequence, and a read error may be involved. This chain links TRBV7-7 with TRBJ2-3; D remains ambiguous. The CDR3 extends over 13 amino acids. Germline CDR1 reads SSHAT; CDR2 reads FNYEAQ (reference sequence). DNA for the CDR3: TGTGCTAGCAGCGCCGGAGATACAGATACGCAGTATTTT. As protein: CASSAGDTDTQYF.

The rearrangement links TRBV27 to TRBJ2-5; D ambiguous. The J call may not be correct, given that the DNA end is closer to TRBJ2-7. Germline loops: CDR1 MNHEY, CDR2 SMNVEV (reference sequence). This CDR3 contains 13 residues. This CDR3 reads CASSLVVGYEQYF. The CDR3 nucleotides read TGTGCCAGCAGTTTGGTAGTGGGCTACGAGCAGTACTTC.

The CDR3 DNA reads as TGTGCCAGCAGCCCACACAGGGGAATGGATGGCTACACCTTC. Its protein is CASSPHRGMDGYTF. J is TRBJ1-2 and V is TRBV11-2, with 7 bases identical to TRBD1. Germline values: CDR1 SGHAT, CDR2 FQNNGV. The CDR3 runs to 14 residues. V lost 5 bases and J lost 6; bases outside the gene matches: 9.

This chain uses TRBV25-1 with TRBJ1-4; no definite D call. The CDR3 is made up of 14 amino acids. V lost 4 bases to trimming and J lost 4 bases, with 10 bases between them. Germline V gene lookup returns CDR1 MGHDK and CDR2 SYGVNS. CDR3 nucleotide sequence: TGTGCCAGCAGTGTTGGGCAGCTTAATGAAAAACTGTTTTTT. Encoded protein: CASSVGQLNEKLFF. The full variable domain, in which reference TRBV25-1 and TRBJ1-4 provide the parts outside the CDR3, is EADIYQTPRYLVIGTGKKITLECSQTMGHDKMYWYQQDPGMELHLIHYSYGVNSTEKGDLSSESTVSRIRTEHFPLTLESARPSHTSQYLCASSVGQLNEKLFFGSGTQLSVL.

This sequence joins TRBV28 and TRBJ1-1; D gene uncertain. The CDR3 is 13 amino acids. The V gene's germline CDR1 is MDHEN and CDR2 SYDVKM. Trimming took off 6 bases at V and 1 base at J, with 9 bases between the two ends. The CDR3 nucleotides read TGTGCCAGCAGGCCGGGATGGAACACTGAAGCTTTCTTT. The encoded protein is CASRPGWNTEAFF.

The V call is TRBV13, the J call TRBJ1-2; D not certain. The germline gives CDR1 PRHDT, CDR2 FYEKMQ (reference sequence). Trimming left V 2 bases short and J 5 bases short, with 6 bases between. This CDR3 is 12 amino acids long. The CDR3 DNA is TGTGCCAGCAGCTTACTGGAGTATGGCTACACCTTC. Its translation: CASSLLEYGYTF.

The chain links TRBV5-8 to TRBJ1-5; no definite D call. Looked up from germline, CDR1 is SGHTS and CDR2 is YDEGEE. The CDR3 is 17 amino acids. V dropped 3 bases and J dropped 0 bases, with 16 bases sitting between them. The CDR3 region has the DNA TGTGCCAGCAGCTCTGAGCTGTGGGCGAATAGCAATCAGCCCCAGCATTTT. Translated, it gives CASSSELWANSNQPQHF.

This chain joins TRBV5-1 and TRBJ1-2, with 7 bases lining up with TRBD1. The CDR3 totals 16 residues. Germline lookup yields CDR1 SGHRS and CDR2 YFSETQ. J gave up 5 bases and V 4 bases, and 14 bases lay outside the gene matches. CDR3 DNA: TGCGCCAGCAGCCCCCTCGGTGTACAGACAGGGTATGGCTACACCTTC. Translating gives CASSPLGVQTGYGYTF.

A single count supports this clone. V gene TRBV13 combines with J gene TRBJ1-1; TRBD1 aligns across 11 bases. The CDR3 loop spans 18 amino acids. Germline-derived CDR1 and CDR2 are PRHDT and FYEKMQ (reference sequence). V dropped 6 bases and J dropped 8; count of bases not matched to a gene: 20. The CDR3 DNA sequence: TGTGCCAGCAGTCCTCAGAGGACAGGGGGCGCCCGTGCTGGGGAAGCTTTCTTT. This translates into CASSPQRTGGARAGEAFF.

This chain connects TRBV7-9 to TRBJ2-7; the match to TRBD1 covers 10 bases. With 0 bases clipped from V and 4 bases from J, the junction kept 6 bases outside the gene matches. This CDR3 is 16 amino acids long. From germline, CDR1 is SEHNR and CDR2 FQNEAQ (reference sequence). The CDR3 protein is CASSLAIGQGGYEQYF. As DNA, the CDR3 is TGTGCCAGCAGCTTAGCGATCGGACAGGGGGGATACGAGCAGTACTTC.